Listed below are T cell receptor beta chains from one sample, sequenced in a study of metastatic and nonmetastatic thyroid tumors. TCRdb re-called the PCR reads through MiXCR. Among around 23,000 clones listed, approximately 30% were seen once. Sample: tumor tissue. All receptors come from a female donor with papillary thyroid cancer or a benign thyroid nodule (not recorded which). Some clones in this sample may be carry-over from other donors' samples. Each CDR3 is given with its conserved first and last residue. The D gene is left open where the match is weak. Only part of the rows carry a size: once, few, many, or a class if the clone is expanded.

CDR3 protein: CASSFMGGARDGYTF
CDR3 DNA: TGTGCCAGCAGCTTTATGGGGGGCGCCCGTGATGGCTACACCTTC
V gene: TRBV5-4
D gene: .
clone size: .
J gene: TRBJ1-2

CDR3 protein: CASSMSGGTGELFF
CDR3 DNA: TGTGCCAGTAGTATGAGCGGGGGTACCGGGGAGCTGTTTTTT
V gene: TRBV19
D gene: TRBD2
clone size: many
J gene: TRBJ2-2

CDR3 protein: CASSYGARGAEQYF
CDR3 DNA: TGTGCCAGCAGTTACGGGGCGCGGGGGGCCGAGCAGTACTTC
V gene: TRBV6-2/TRBV6-3
D gene: TRBD2
clone size: many
J gene: TRBJ2-7

CDR3 protein: CASSLLSGSGANYGYTF
CDR3 DNA: TGTGCCAGCAGTTTATTATCCGGGTCAGGGGCTAACTATGGCTACACCTTC
V gene: TRBV28
D gene: .
clone size: .
J gene: TRBJ1-2

CDR3 protein: CASNFGRGTSYEQYF
CDR3 DNA: TGTGCCAGCAACTTTGGGAGGGGTACATCCTACGAGCAGTACTTC
V gene: TRBV2
D gene: TRBD2
clone size: .
J gene: TRBJ2-7

CDR3 protein: CASNVLTGGLWSPLHF
CDR3 DNA: TGTGCTAGCAACGTCCTCACAGGGGGCCTTTGGTCACCCCTCCACTTT
V gene: TRBV7-7
D gene: TRBD1
clone size: many
J gene: TRBJ1-6

CDR3 protein: CASSLGPFFGTVTYEQYF
CDR3 DNA: TGTGCCAGCAGCTTAGGTCCCTTCTTTGGGACAGTGACCTACGAGCAGTACTTC
V gene: TRBV11-2
D gene: TRBD1
clone size: .
J gene: TRBJ2-7

CDR3 protein: CATRIEGGVEAFF
CDR3 DNA: TGTGCCACCCGGATCGAGGGGGGGGTTGAAGCTTTCTTT
V gene: TRBV15
D gene: .
clone size: many
J gene: TRBJ1-1

CDR3 protein: CASSYPTGSLETQYF
CDR3 DNA: TGTGCCAGCAGTTACCCGACAGGGAGCTTAGAGACCCAGTACTTC
V gene: TRBV6-2/TRBV6-3
D gene: TRBD1
clone size: few
J gene: TRBJ2-5

CDR3 protein: CASSRSGGRETQYF
CDR3 DNA: TGTGCCAGCAGCCGTAGCGGGGGGCGCGAGACCCAGTACTTC
V gene: TRBV7-2
D gene: TRBD2
clone size: .
J gene: TRBJ2-5

CDR3 protein: CASSYSIYDRADTEAFF
CDR3 DNA: TGTGCCAGCAGTTACTCGATTTATGACAGGGCGGACACTGAAGCTTTCTTT
V gene: TRBV6-2/TRBV6-3
D gene: TRBD1
clone size: few
J gene: TRBJ1-1

CDR3 protein: CASRKLTSEACEQYF
CDR3 DNA: TGTGCCAGCAGAAAACTTACTAGCGAGGCCTGCGAGCAGTACTTC
V gene: TRBV27
D gene: TRBD2
clone size: .
J gene: TRBJ2-7

CDR3 protein: CASKEAGGEKLFF
CDR3 DNA: TGTGCCAGCAAGGAGGCAGGGGGTGAAAAACTGTTTTTT
V gene: TRBV2
D gene: TRBD1
clone size: many
J gene: TRBJ1-4

CDR3 protein: CATSDLIYCYTF
CDR3 DNA: TGTGCCACCAGTGACCTGATCTATTGCTACACCTTC
V gene: TRBV24-1
D gene: .
clone size: few
J gene: TRBJ1-2

CDR3 protein: CASTLSLGNTIYF
CDR3 DNA: TGTGCCAGCACCTTGTCCTTGGGAAACACCATATATTTT
V gene: TRBV5-6
D gene: .
clone size: many
J gene: TRBJ1-3

CDR3 protein: CASSRPRGLNQPQHF
CDR3 DNA: TGTGCCAGCAGTCGGCCCAGGGGGTTAAATCAGCCCCAACATTTT
V gene: TRBV28
D gene: TRBD1
clone size: .
J gene: TRBJ1-5

CDR3 protein: CASSSHTGEQFF
CDR3 DNA: TGTGCCAGCAGCTCCCACACGGGTGAGCAGTTCTTC
V gene: TRBV11-3
D gene: .
clone size: many
J gene: TRBJ2-1

CDR3 protein: CASSTRTSGWEITGELFF
CDR3 DNA: TGTGCCAGCAGTACCCGGACTAGCGGGTGGGAGATAACCGGGGAGCTGTTTTTT
V gene: TRBV6-2/TRBV6-3
D gene: TRBD2
clone size: few
J gene: TRBJ2-2

CDR3 protein: CASSLGAGSRTDTQYF
CDR3 DNA: TGTGCCAGCAGCTTGGGGGCGGGGTCCCGTACAGATACGCAGTATTTT
V gene: TRBV5-6
D gene: .
clone size: many
J gene: TRBJ2-3

CDR3 protein: CSAPRWPRDRAGETQYF
CDR3 DNA: TGCAGTGCTCCCCGTTGGCCGCGGGACAGGGCGGGGGAGACCCAGTACTTC
V gene: TRBV20-1
D gene: TRBD1
clone size: many
J gene: TRBJ2-5

CDR3 protein: CASKRQRVGFGDLFF
CDR3 DNA: TGTGCCAGCAAACGACAGCGGGTGGGCTTCGGGGACCTGTTTTTT
V gene: TRBV6-1
D gene: .
clone size: .
J gene: TRBJ2-2

CDR3 protein: CASGDRTGNSYNEQFF
CDR3 DNA: TGTGCCAGTGGAGACCGGACAGGCAATTCCTACAATGAGCAGTTCTTC
V gene: TRBV19
D gene: TRBD1
clone size: .
J gene: TRBJ2-1

CDR3 protein: CASSWEGPGELFF
CDR3 DNA: TGTGCCAGCAGTTGGGAGGGACCCGGGGAGCTGTTTTTT
V gene: TRBV6-5
D gene: TRBD2
clone size: .
J gene: TRBJ2-2

CDR3 protein: CASSPAAGELFF
CDR3 DNA: TGTGCCAGCAGCCCAGCGGCCGGGGAGCTGTTTTTT
V gene: TRBV4-2
D gene: .
clone size: many
J gene: TRBJ2-2

CDR3 protein: CATQGTGETRTF
CDR3 DNA: TGTGCCACACAAGGGACAGGGGAGACACGGACGTTT
V gene: TRBV10-3
D gene: TRBD1
clone size: medium-sized
J gene: TRBJ1-6

CDR3 protein: CASSQGQGPNYGYTF
CDR3 DNA: TGTGCCAGCTCACAGGGACAGGGGCCCAACTATGGCTACACCTTC
V gene: TRBV18
D gene: TRBD1
clone size: few
J gene: TRBJ1-2

CDR3 protein: CSAARTVPYPEAFF
CDR3 DNA: TGCAGTGCTGCCCGGACAGTTCCCTACCCTGAAGCTTTCTTT
V gene: TRBV20-1
D gene: .
clone size: few
J gene: TRBJ1-1

CDR3 protein: CAWSRAGNTIYF
CDR3 DNA: TGTGCCTGGAGCAGGGCTGGAAACACCATATATTTT
V gene: TRBV30
D gene: .
clone size: once
J gene: TRBJ1-3

CDR3 protein: CASSLEGWAEKLFF
CDR3 DNA: TGTGCCAGCAGTTTAGAGGGCTGGGCGGAAAAACTGTTTTTT
V gene: TRBV12-3/TRBV12-4
D gene: .
clone size: .
J gene: TRBJ1-4

CDR3 protein: CASSLPGQGVRPHHF
CDR3 DNA: TGTGCCAGTAGCTTACCGGGACAGGGGGTACGTCCCCATCATTTT
V gene: TRBV19
D gene: TRBD1
clone size: .
J gene: TRBJ1-5

CDR3 protein: CSARERAGRAFF
CDR3 DNA: TGCAGCGCTAGAGAGAGGGCAGGTCGAGCTTTCTTT
V gene: TRBV20-1
D gene: .
clone size: .
J gene: TRBJ1-1

CDR3 protein: CSARAAGLAGSTDTQYF
CDR3 DNA: TGCAGTGCTAGAGCCGCGGGACTAGCGGGGAGCACAGATACGCAGTATTTT
V gene: TRBV20-1
D gene: TRBD2
clone size: many
J gene: TRBJ2-3

CDR3 protein: CASGQGAYEQYF
CDR3 DNA: TGTGCCAGCGGACAGGGTGCCTACGAGCAGTACTTC
V gene: TRBV14
D gene: TRBD1
clone size: many
J gene: TRBJ2-7

CDR3 protein: CASSLQGAGTDTQYF
CDR3 DNA: TGTGCCAGCAGCTTACAGGGGGCGGGCACAGATACGCAGTATTTT
V gene: TRBV5-4
D gene: TRBD1
clone size: many
J gene: TRBJ2-3

CDR3 protein: CASESSSQETQYF
CDR3 DNA: TGTGCCAGCGAATCTAGCAGCCAAGAGACCCAGTACTTC
V gene: TRBV2
D gene: .
clone size: many
J gene: TRBJ2-5

CDR3 protein: CASTLPGVSSEAFF
CDR3 DNA: TGTGCCAGCACACTACCAGGGGTCAGCTCTGAAGCTTTCTTT
V gene: TRBV6-1
D gene: .
clone size: .
J gene: TRBJ1-1

CDR3 protein: CASSERTAYGYTF
CDR3 DNA: TGTGCCAGCAGTGAACGGACTGCCTATGGCTACACCTTC
V gene: TRBV2
D gene: .
clone size: medium-sized
J gene: TRBJ1-2

CDR3 protein: CASSLYRAEPQHF
CDR3 DNA: TGTGCCAGCTCACTCTACAGGGCCGAGCCCCAGCATTTT
V gene: TRBV18
D gene: .
clone size: .
J gene: TRBJ1-5

CDR3 protein: CASSFTGDEKLFF
CDR3 DNA: TGTGCCAGCAGCTTTACAGGGGATGAAAAACTGTTTTTT
V gene: TRBV11-1
D gene: TRBD1
clone size: .
J gene: TRBJ1-4

CDR3 protein: CANSESQAGVQTDTQYF
CDR3 DNA: TGCGCCAACAGTGAGTCACAGGCGGGGGTCCAAACAGATACGCAGTATTTT
V gene: TRBV10-1
D gene: TRBD2
clone size: .
J gene: TRBJ2-3

CDR3 protein: CASSYDSPGGYTF
CDR3 DNA: TGCGCCAGCAGTTATGACTCCCCGGGTGGCTACACCTTC
V gene: TRBV5-1
D gene: .
clone size: many
J gene: TRBJ1-2

CDR3 protein: CASTDGRDNSPLHF
CDR3 DNA: TGTGCCAGCACCGACGGGAGAGATAATTCACCCCTCCACTTT
V gene: TRBV6-1
D gene: .
clone size: .
J gene: TRBJ1-6

CDR3 protein: CASRPTGGSAYEQYF
CDR3 DNA: TGCGCCAGCAGACCGACAGGGGGCTCCGCCTACGAGCAGTACTTC
V gene: TRBV4-1
D gene: TRBD1
clone size: .
J gene: TRBJ2-7

CDR3 protein: CSALRLAGSETQYF
CDR3 DNA: TGCAGTGCTTTGCGACTAGCGGGGTCAGAGACCCAGTACTTC
V gene: TRBV20-1
D gene: TRBD2
clone size: many
J gene: TRBJ2-5

CDR3 protein: CASTLDLLTGELFF
CDR3 DNA: TGTGCCAGCACCTTGGATCTTCTTACCGGGGAGCTGTTCTTT
V gene: TRBV6-1
D gene: .
clone size: .
J gene: TRBJ2-2

CDR3 protein: CASKAGQFSYNEQFF
CDR3 DNA: TGTGCCAGTAAAGCAGGCCAATTCTCCTACAATGAGCAGTTCTTC
V gene: TRBV19
D gene: .
clone size: many
J gene: TRBJ2-1

CDR3 protein: CASSLAPAGGSLAKNIQYF
CDR3 DNA: TGCGCCAGCAGCTTGGCCCCCGCAGGGGGCTCATTAGCCAAAAACATTCAGTACTTC
V gene: TRBV5-1
D gene: TRBD1
clone size: many
J gene: TRBJ2-4

CDR3 protein: CASSLGQGPSGAFF
CDR3 DNA: TGTGCCAGCAGCCTAGGCCAGGGGCCTTCGGGAGCTTTCTTT
V gene: TRBV3-1
D gene: .
clone size: many
J gene: TRBJ1-1

CDR3 protein: CSARVGGETQYF
CDR3 DNA: TGCAGTGCTAGAGTGGGGGGTGAGACCCAGTACTTC
V gene: TRBV20-1
D gene: .
clone size: many
J gene: TRBJ2-5

CDR3 protein: CAISVGLGGRDQETQYF
CDR3 DNA: TGTGCCATCAGTGTCGGTCTCGGGGGCCGTGACCAAGAGACCCAGTACTTC
V gene: TRBV10-3
D gene: .
clone size: few
J gene: TRBJ2-5

CDR3 protein: CASSRDGARETQYF
CDR3 DNA: TGTGCCAGCAGTCGGGACGGAGCGCGGGAGACCCAGTACTTC
V gene: TRBV6-1
D gene: .
clone size: few
J gene: TRBJ2-5

CDR3 protein: CASSYGFLVSVGSYNEQFF
CDR3 DNA: TGTGCCAGCAGTTACGGCTTTTTGGTTAGCGTGGGTTCTTACAATGAGCAGTTCTTC
V gene: TRBV6-2/TRBV6-3
D gene: .
clone size: .
J gene: TRBJ2-1

CDR3 protein: CATSGTGTGRKTQYF
CDR3 DNA: TGTGCCACAAGTGGCACCGGGACAGGGAGGAAGACCCAGTACTTC
V gene: TRBV24-1
D gene: TRBD1
clone size: few
J gene: TRBJ2-5

CDR3 protein: CASSESWNQPQHF
CDR3 DNA: TGTGCCAGCAGTGAAAGCTGGAATCAGCCCCAGCATTTT
V gene: TRBV2
D gene: .
clone size: .
J gene: TRBJ1-5

CDR3 protein: CASSPGGAAGYTF
CDR3 DNA: TGTGCCAGCAGCCCAGGGGGCGCGGCGGGCTACACCTTC
V gene: TRBV5-5
D gene: TRBD1
clone size: .
J gene: TRBJ1-2